Detailed here is one TCR beta chain. Its cognate antigen is unknown. These data originate in a study of shared clonotypes between healthy human individuals. Turning to the study itself: Each donor contributed plates that comprised three CD4 naive, three CD4 memory, two CD8 naive and one CD8 memory.

Study findings and constraints: Blood was the sole source, and tissue repertoires probably differ. Sequencing depth was a factor that was expected to affect clonotype sharing among donors.

TCRdb's table, derived via immunoSEQ multiplex PCR, lists solely in-frame clones and lacks some. This sample yields 1,500,000 or so clones, of which less than 99% are seen a single time; over 0.3% belongs to the top ten. Donors comprised healthy HIV-negative adults lacking recent acute infections or vaccinations. This clonotype originated in a man younger than 45 in good health. The material sequenced was naive CD4+ T cells sorted from blood. Subset reported: CD45RA+ positively selected.

The CDR3 nucleotides read TGTGCCAGCAGTGAAATTGGGACAGGGCTTGGAACTAATGAAAAACTGTTTTTT. It is translated as CASSEIGTGLGTNEKLFF. This chain connects TRBV6-1 to TRBJ1-4, with 9 bases matching TRBD1. V trimming: 2 bases; J trimming: 1 base; junction bases outside the gene matches: 8. The CDR3 loop spans 18 amino acids. Germline assignment: CDR1 MNHNS and CDR2 SASEGT.